The following is a T cell receptor (beta chain) sequence with its context. The data were obtained in a study of PD-L1 blockade in urothelial cancer. The CDR3 is 16 amino acids. Germline V gene sequence: CDR1 SEHNR, CDR2 FQNEAQ (reference sequence). Trimming shortened V by 5 bases and J by 1 base, and 15 bases separated the two germline ends. Using immunoSEQ multiplex PCR, the repertoire was profiled, and TCRdb retains in-frame clones only, with some absent. The table shows about 88,000 clones, with more than 80% occurring only once. Regarding time point: pretreatment peripheral blood. This receptor was identified in a woman aged 80 or older with urothelial cancer. The chain is built from TRBV7-9 and TRBJ1-3; TRBD1 might be the D (5 bases). The source was PBMCs, collected around atezolizumab (anti-PD-L1) treatment. CDR3: CASSPPGAASGNTIYF. The CDR3 DNA is TGTGCCAGCAGCCCCCCTGGGGCGGCGTCTGGAAACACCATATATTTT.